The T cell receptor beta chain described here comes from a study of radiation and T cells in renal cell carcinoma. Only in-frame clones appear in the TCRdb table, and some are missing; sequencing was by immunoSEQ multiplex PCR. Of around 170,000 clones in the sample, about 88% were seen once. In regard to this clone: The antigen is not known.

Time point meaning: blood 4 weeks post-SBRT, at nephrectomy. Documented treatment: 15 Gy SBRT to primary tumor, nephrectomy 4 weeks later. Study findings and constraints: From baseline, blood top tumor clonotypes peaked at 2 weeks post-radiation.

The sample here was blood, taken from a patient whose treatment included radiotherapy and nephrectomy. This TCR derives from a woman in her 50s with renal cell carcinoma.

The CDR3 region is CASSLASEVSNQPQHF. The CDR3 DNA is TGTGCCAGCAGCTTAGCGTCTGAGGTTAGCAATCAGCCCCAGCATTTT. The chain couples TRBV7-9 to TRBJ1-5; D is unresolved. The CDR3 has 16 amino acids. Trimming took off 0 bases at V and 0 bases at J, with 9 bases between the two ends. Germline CDR1 is SEHNR and CDR2 is FQNEAQ (reference sequence).